The present T cell receptor (beta chain) was sequenced within a study of CD8 T cells in ankylosing spondylitis. Trimming cost V 5 bases and J 2 bases; bases outside gene matches: 13. CDR3 length: 19 amino acids. Germline V gene sequence: CDR1 SGHAT, CDR2 FQDESV (reference sequence). There are a few counts of this clonotype. A single record per CDR3 protein comes from TCRdb applying MiXCR to the 5' RACE reads. The sample lists 230,000 or so distinct CDR3 sequences; approximately 20% were seen once. The source is a male donor with ankylosing spondylitis or in good health (not recorded which). Sequenced: blood, either unsorted or a sorted T cell fraction (not recorded which). The chain employs TRBV11-1 and TRBJ2-5; 14 bases line up with TRBD2. CDR3 nucleotides: TGTGCCAGCAGCAACGCCGGGACTAGCGGGAGATACTTTCAAGAGACCCAGTACTTC. Encoded protein: CASSNAGTSGRYFQETQYF.